This T cell receptor beta chain was identified during a study of CD8 T cells in ankylosing spondylitis. Study-wide findings and caveats: A TCR beta motif of about 8 highly homologous variants seemed to mark ankylosing spondylitis blood. There was reportedly significant enrichment of clones that were disease-linked in matched ankylosing spondylitis synovial fluid.

TCRdb reanalysed the 5' RACE reads using MiXCR and keeps one entry per CDR3 protein. The sample has 180,000 or so distinct CDR3 sequences, 11% seen once. A remark on this clonotype: Its target is not known.

The sample consisted of blood, either unsorted or a sorted T cell fraction (not recorded which). This clonotype was obtained from a male donor with ankylosing spondylitis or in good health (not recorded which).

The CDR3 here is CASSLRMGSQETQYF. CDR3 sequence (DNA): TGTGCCAGCAGTTTAAGGATGGGAAGTCAAGAGACCCAGTACTTC. The chain joins TRBV12-3 or TRBV12-4 to TRBJ2-5, with D unclear. The CDR3 covers 15 residues. Trimming removed 2 bases from V and 2 bases from J, with 12 bases in between.